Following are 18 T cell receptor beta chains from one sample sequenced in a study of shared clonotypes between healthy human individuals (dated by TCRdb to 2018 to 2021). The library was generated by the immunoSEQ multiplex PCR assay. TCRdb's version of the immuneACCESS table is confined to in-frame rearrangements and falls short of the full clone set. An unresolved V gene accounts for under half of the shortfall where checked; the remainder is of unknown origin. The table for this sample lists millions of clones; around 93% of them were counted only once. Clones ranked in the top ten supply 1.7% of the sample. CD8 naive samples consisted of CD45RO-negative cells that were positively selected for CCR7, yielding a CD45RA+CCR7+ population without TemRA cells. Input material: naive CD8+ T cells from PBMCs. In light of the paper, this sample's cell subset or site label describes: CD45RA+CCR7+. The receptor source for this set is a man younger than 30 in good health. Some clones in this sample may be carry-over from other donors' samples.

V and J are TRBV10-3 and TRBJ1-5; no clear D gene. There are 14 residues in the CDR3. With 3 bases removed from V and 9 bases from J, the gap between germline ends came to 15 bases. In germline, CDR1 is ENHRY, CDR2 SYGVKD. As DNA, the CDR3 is TGTGCCATCAGTGATAATAGGTCCGGCCGGCCCCAGCATTTT. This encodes CAISDNRSGRPQHF.

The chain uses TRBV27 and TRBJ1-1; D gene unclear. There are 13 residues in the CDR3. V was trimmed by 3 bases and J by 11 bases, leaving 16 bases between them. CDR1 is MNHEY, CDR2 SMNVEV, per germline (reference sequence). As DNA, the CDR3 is TGTGCCAGCAGTTTTGGGTCGAGGGATGAGGCTTTCTTT. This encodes CASSFGSRDEAFF.

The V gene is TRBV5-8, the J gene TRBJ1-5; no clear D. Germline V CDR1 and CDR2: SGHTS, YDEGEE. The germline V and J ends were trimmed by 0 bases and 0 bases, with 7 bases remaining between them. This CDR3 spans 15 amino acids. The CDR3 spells CASSLEGYSNQPQHF. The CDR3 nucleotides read TGTGCCAGCAGCTTGGAAGGGTATAGCAATCAGCCCCAGCATTTT.

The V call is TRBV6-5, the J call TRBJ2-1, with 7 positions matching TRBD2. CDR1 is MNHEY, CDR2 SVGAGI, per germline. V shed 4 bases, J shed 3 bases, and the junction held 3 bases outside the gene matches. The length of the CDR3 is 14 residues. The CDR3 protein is CASSLLADYNEQFF. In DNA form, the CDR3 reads TGTGCCAGCAGTTTGCTAGCGGACTACAATGAGCAGTTCTTC.

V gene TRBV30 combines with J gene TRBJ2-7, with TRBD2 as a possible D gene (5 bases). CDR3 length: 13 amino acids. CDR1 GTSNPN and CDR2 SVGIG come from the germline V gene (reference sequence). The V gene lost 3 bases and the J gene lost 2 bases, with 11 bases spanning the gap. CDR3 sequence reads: CAWRTTGAYEQYF. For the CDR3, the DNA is TGTGCCTGGAGAACAACCGGGGCCTACGAGCAGTACTTC.

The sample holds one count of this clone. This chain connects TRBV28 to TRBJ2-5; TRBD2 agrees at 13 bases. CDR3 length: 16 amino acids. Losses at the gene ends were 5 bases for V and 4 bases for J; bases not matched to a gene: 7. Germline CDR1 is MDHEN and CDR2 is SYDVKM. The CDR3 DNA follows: TGTGCCAGCAGTCGAACTAGCGGGAGGGGTGGAGAGACCCAGTACTTC. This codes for CASSRTSGRGGETQYF. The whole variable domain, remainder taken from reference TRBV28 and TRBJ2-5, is DVKVTQSSRYLVKRTGEKVFLECVQDMDHENMFWYRQDPGLGLRLIYFSYDVKMKEKGDIPEGYSVSREKKERFSLILESASTNQTSMYLCASSRTSGRGGETQYFGPGTRLLVL.

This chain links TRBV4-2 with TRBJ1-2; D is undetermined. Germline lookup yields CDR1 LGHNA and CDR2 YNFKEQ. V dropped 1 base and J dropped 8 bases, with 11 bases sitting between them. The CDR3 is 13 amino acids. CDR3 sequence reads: CASSQGVGNGYTF. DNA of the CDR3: TGTGCCAGCAGCCAAGGGGTGGGAAACGGCTACACCTTC.

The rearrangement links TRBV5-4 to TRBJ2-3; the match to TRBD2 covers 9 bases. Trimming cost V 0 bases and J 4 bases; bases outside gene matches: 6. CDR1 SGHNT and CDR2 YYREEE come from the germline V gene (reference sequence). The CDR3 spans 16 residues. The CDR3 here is CASSLEASGTPDTQYF. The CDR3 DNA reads TGTGCCAGCAGCTTGGAGGCTAGCGGGACCCCAGATACGCAGTATTTT.

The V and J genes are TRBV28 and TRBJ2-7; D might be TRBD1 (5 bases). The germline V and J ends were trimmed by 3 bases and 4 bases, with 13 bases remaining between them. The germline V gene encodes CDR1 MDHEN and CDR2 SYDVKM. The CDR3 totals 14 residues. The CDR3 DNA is TGTGCCAGCAGTTTTAGGGCAGGGCGATACGAGCAGTACTTC. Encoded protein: CASSFRAGRYEQYF.

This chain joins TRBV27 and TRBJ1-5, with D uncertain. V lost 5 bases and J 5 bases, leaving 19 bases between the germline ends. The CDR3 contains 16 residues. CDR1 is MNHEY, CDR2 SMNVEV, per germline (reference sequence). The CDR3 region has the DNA TGTGCCAGCAGTCCACAAAACGTTTACAATTATCAGCCCCAGCATTTT. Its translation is CASSPQNVYNYQPQHF.

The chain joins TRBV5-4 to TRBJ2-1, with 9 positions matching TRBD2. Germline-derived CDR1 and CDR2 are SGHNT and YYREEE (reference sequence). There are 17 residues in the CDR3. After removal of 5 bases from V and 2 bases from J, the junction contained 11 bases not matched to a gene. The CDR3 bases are TGTGCCAGCAGTCGTGATAGAGGGACTAGCCCCTACAATGAGCAGTTCTTC. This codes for CASSRDRGTSPYNEQFF.

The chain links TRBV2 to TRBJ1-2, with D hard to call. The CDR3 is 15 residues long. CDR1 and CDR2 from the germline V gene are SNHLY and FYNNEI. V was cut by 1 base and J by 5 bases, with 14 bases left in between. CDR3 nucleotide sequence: TGTGCCAGCAGTGAAGTGGTACAGCCTTTTTATGGCTACACCTTC. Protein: CASSEVVQPFYGYTF.

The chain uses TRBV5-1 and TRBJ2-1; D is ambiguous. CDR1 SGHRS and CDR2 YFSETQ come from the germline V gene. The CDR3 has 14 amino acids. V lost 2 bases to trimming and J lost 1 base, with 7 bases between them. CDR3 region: CASSFDASYNEQFF. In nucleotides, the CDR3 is TGCGCCAGCAGCTTTGACGCTTCCTACAATGAGCAGTTCTTC.

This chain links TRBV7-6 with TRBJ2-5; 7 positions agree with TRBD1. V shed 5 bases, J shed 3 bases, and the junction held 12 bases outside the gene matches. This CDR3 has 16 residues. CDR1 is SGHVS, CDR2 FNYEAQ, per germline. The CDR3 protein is CASSAPGGHGEETQYF. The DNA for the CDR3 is TGTGCCAGCAGCGCCCCAGGGGGACACGGGGAAGAGACCCAGTACTTC.

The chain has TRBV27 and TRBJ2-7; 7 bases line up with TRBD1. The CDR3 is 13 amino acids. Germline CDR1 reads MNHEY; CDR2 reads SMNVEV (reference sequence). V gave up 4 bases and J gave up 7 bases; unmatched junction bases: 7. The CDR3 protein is CASSSHSGGEQYF. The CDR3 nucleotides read TGTGCCAGCAGTTCTCACTCAGGGGGTGAGCAGTACTTC.

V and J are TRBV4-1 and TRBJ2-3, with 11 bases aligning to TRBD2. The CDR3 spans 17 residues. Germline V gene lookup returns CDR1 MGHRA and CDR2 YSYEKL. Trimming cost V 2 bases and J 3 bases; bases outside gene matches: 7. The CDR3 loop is CASSQFIAGGHTDTQYF. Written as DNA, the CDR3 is TGCGCCAGCAGCCAATTCATAGCGGGAGGGCATACAGATACGCAGTATTTT.

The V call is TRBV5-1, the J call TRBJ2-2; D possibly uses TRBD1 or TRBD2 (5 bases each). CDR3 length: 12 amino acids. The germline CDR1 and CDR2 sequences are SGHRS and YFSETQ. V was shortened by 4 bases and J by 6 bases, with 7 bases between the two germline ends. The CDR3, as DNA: TGCGCCAGCAGCCGGGGCGCCGGGGAGCTGTTTTTT. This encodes CASSRGAGELFF.

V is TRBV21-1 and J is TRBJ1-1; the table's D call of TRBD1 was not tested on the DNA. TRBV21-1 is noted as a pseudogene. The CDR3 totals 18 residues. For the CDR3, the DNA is TGTGCCAGCAGCAAAGTGGTGTTAACAGGGGGGGAGAACACTGAAGCTTTCTTT. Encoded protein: CASSKVVLTGGENTEAFF.